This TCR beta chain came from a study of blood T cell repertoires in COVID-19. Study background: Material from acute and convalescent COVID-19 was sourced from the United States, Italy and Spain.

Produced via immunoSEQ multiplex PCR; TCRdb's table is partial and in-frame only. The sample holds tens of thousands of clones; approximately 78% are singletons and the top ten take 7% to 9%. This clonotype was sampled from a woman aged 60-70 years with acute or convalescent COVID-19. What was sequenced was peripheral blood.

CDR3 protein: CASSLGQFSYEQYF. CDR3 in DNA: TGTGCCAGCAGCCTTGGACAGTTCTCCTACGAGCAGTACTTC. The chain carries TRBV6-5 and TRBJ2-7, with TRBD1 as a possible D gene (6 bases). The CDR3 has 14 amino acids. V shed 6 bases and J shed 0 bases, with 12 bases lying between them. Germline V gene lookup returns CDR1 MNHEY and CDR2 SVGAGI.